The count of the clone carrying this TCR beta chain is one. The germline gives CDR1 SGHRS, CDR2 YFSETQ. The CDR3 runs 17 residues. After removal of 8 bases from V and 5 bases from J, the junction contained 17 bases not matched to a gene. This entry comes from a study of OX40 agonist ivuxolimab in advanced cancers. TCRdb keeps only in-frame clones here, not all; method: immunoSEQ multiplex PCR. Here the sample spans more than 20,000 clones, around 80% being singletons. Samples of blood were obtained at baseline, on cycle 4 day 1, and on cycle 7 day 1. The receptor was derived from an adult with an advanced solid tumor such as melanoma, head and neck, liver or kidney cancer. The specimen was CD4+ or CD8+ T cells sorted from blood, collected in a trial of the OX40 agonist ivuxolimab. The V and J genes are TRBV5-1 and TRBJ2-5; 11 nucleotides agree with TRBD2. CDR3 residues: CASRNPGLAAAGETQYF. The CDR3 DNA reads as TGCGCCAGTAGAAACCCGGGACTAGCGGCGGCGGGGGAGACCCAGTACTTC.